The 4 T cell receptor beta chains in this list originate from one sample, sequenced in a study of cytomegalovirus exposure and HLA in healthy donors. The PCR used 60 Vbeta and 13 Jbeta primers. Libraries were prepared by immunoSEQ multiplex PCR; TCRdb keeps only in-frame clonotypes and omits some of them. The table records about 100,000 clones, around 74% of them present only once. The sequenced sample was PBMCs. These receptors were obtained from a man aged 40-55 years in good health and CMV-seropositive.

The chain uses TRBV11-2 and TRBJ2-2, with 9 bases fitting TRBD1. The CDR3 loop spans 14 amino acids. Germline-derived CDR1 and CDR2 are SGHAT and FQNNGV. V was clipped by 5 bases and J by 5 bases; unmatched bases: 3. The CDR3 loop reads CASSPGTGTGELFF. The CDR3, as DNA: TGTGCCAGCAGCCCCGGGACAGGGACCGGGGAGCTGTTTTTT.

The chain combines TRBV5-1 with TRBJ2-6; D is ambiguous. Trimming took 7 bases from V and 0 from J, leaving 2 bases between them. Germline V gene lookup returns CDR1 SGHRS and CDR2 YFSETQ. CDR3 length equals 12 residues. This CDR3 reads CASLSGANVLTF. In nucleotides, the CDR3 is TGCGCCAGCCTCTCTGGGGCCAACGTCCTGACTTTC.

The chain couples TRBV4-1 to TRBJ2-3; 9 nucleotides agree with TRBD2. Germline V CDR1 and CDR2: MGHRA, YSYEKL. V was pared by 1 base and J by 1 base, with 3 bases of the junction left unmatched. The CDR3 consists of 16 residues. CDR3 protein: CASSQGTSAGTDTQYF. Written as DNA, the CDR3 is TGCGCCAGCAGCCAAGGGACTAGCGCTGGCACAGATACGCAGTATTTT.

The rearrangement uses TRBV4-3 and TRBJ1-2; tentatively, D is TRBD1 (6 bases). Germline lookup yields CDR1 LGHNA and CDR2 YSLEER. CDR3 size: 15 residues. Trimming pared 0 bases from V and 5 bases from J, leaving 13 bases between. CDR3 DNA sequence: TGCGCCAGCAGCCAAGATTGGGGGCCGGGGTATGGCTACACCTTC. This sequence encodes CASSQDWGPGYGYTF.